Listed below are T cell receptor beta chains from one sample, sequenced in a study of control samples from healthy donors and cancer patients. Here immunoSEQ multiplex PCR was the method, and the copy in TCRdb shows in-frame clones only, minus some. The sample lists around 100,000 clones, approximately 90% occurring once. The source material was blood. These receptors all stem from a young man in good health. Both conserved end residues are part of each CDR3. Each record gives: clone size, J gene, D gene, V gene, CDR3 protein, CDR3 DNA. A D gene is named only where the DNA matches it firmly. Rows give clone size only sometimes, using once, few, many, or a class for an expanded clone.

clone size: .; J gene: TRBJ2-1; D gene: TRBD1; V gene: TRBV11-2; CDR3 protein: CASSLGDRASNEQFF; CDR3 DNA: TGTGCCAGCAGCTTAGGGGACAGGGCCTCCAATGAGCAGTTCTTC
clone size: .; J gene: TRBJ2-5; D gene: .; V gene: TRBV5-6; CDR3 protein: CASSLVSGARDF; CDR3 DNA: TGTGCCAGCAGCTTGGTATCAGGCGCCCGGGACTTC
clone size: once; J gene: TRBJ2-3; D gene: TRBD1; V gene: TRBV19; CDR3 protein: CASSAAGGLVGDTQYF; CDR3 DNA: TGTGCCAGTAGTGCAGCAGGGGGCCTGGTCGGGGATACGCAGTATTTT
clone size: .; J gene: TRBJ1-4; D gene: TRBD1; V gene: TRBV7-2; CDR3 protein: CASSSPQDRGLDEKLFF; CDR3 DNA: TGTGCCAGCAGCTCACCACAGGACAGGGGTTTGGATGAAAAACTGTTTTTT
clone size: .; J gene: TRBJ1-2; D gene: .; V gene: TRBV12-3/TRBV12-4; CDR3 protein: CASSFGTSHGYTF; CDR3 DNA: TGTGCCAGCAGTTTTGGAACCTCCCATGGCTACACCTTC
clone size: .; J gene: TRBJ1-5; D gene: TRBD1; V gene: TRBV7-9; CDR3 protein: CASSEGTAYSNQPQHF; CDR3 DNA: TGTGCCAGCAGCGAAGGGACAGCTTATAGCAATCAGCCCCAGCATTTT
clone size: .; J gene: TRBJ2-1; D gene: .; V gene: TRBV29-1; CDR3 protein: CSVRLGPTRYTVYEQFF; CDR3 DNA: TGCAGCGTTCGACTCGGACCGACTCGTTACACGGTTTATGAGCAGTTCTTC
clone size: .; J gene: TRBJ2-7; D gene: .; V gene: TRBV28; CDR3 protein: CASSSSVAYEQYF; CDR3 DNA: TGTGCCAGCAGTTCCTCCGTGGCATACGAGCAGTACTTC
clone size: once; J gene: TRBJ2-4; D gene: .; V gene: TRBV6-6; CDR3 protein: CASSPPQRASPKNIQYF; CDR3 DNA: TGTGCCAGCAGTCCTCCTCAGCGAGCGTCGCCTAAAAACATTCAGTACTTC
clone size: .; J gene: TRBJ2-2; D gene: .; V gene: TRBV11-3; CDR3 protein: CASSLRAGGGLFF; CDR3 DNA: TGTGCCAGCAGCTTAAGGGCAGGAGGAGGGCTGTTTTTT
clone size: .; J gene: TRBJ1-6; D gene: .; V gene: TRBV4-1; CDR3 protein: CASSQVGGPSLHF; CDR3 DNA: TGCGCCAGCAGCCAAGTAGGAGGGCCTTCCCTCCACTTT
clone size: .; J gene: TRBJ2-6; D gene: TRBD1; V gene: TRBV19; CDR3 protein: CASSTGTGPSGANVLTF; CDR3 DNA: TGTGCCAGTAGTACCGGGACAGGTCCCTCTGGGGCCAACGTCCTGACTTTC
clone size: .; J gene: TRBJ2-7; D gene: .; V gene: TRBV12-5; CDR3 protein: CASGLVLAGKGEQYF; CDR3 DNA: TGTGCTAGTGGTTTGGTACTGGCAGGGAAGGGAGAGCAGTACTTC
clone size: .; J gene: TRBJ1-2; D gene: TRBD1; V gene: TRBV19; CDR3 protein: CASSSTGDYGYTF; CDR3 DNA: TGTGCCAGTAGTTCGACAGGGGACTATGGCTACACCTTC
clone size: .; J gene: TRBJ1-3; D gene: .; V gene: TRBV20-1; CDR3 protein: CSARGLNTIYF; CDR3 DNA: TGCAGTGCTAGAGGCCTAAACACCATATATTTT
clone size: .; J gene: TRBJ1-5; D gene: .; V gene: TRBV28; CDR3 protein: CASSPLPRNNQPQHF; CDR3 DNA: TGTGCCAGCAGTCCGTTGCCCCGGAACAATCAGCCCCAGCATTTT
clone size: .; J gene: TRBJ1-1; D gene: .; V gene: TRBV15; CDR3 protein: CATSRELMNTEAFF; CDR3 DNA: TGTGCCACCAGCAGAGAATTAATGAACACTGAAGCTTTCTTT
clone size: .; J gene: TRBJ2-2; D gene: TRBD2; V gene: TRBV11-3; CDR3 protein: CASSGLAGVGTGELFF; CDR3 DNA: TGTGCCAGCAGTGGACTAGCGGGAGTGGGGACCGGGGAGCTGTTTTTT
clone size: once; J gene: TRBJ1-1; D gene: .; V gene: TRBV12-5; CDR3 protein: CATKQGGNTEAFF; CDR3 DNA: TGTGCTACCAAACAGGGCGGAAACACTGAAGCTTTCTTT
clone size: .; J gene: TRBJ2-1; D gene: .; V gene: TRBV7-9; CDR3 protein: CASSSPGRGDNEQFF; CDR3 DNA: TGTGCCAGCAGCTCCCCGGGCAGGGGGGATAATGAGCAGTTCTTC
clone size: few; J gene: TRBJ1-5; D gene: .; V gene: TRBV6-2/TRBV6-3; CDR3 protein: CASSPGTVANQPQHF; CDR3 DNA: TGTGCCAGCAGTCCCGGGACGGTAGCAAATCAGCCCCAGCATTTT
clone size: .; J gene: TRBJ1-5; D gene: .; V gene: TRBV4-1; CDR3 protein: CASSQDLFSGEGNQPQHF; CDR3 DNA: TGCGCCAGCAGCCAAGATCTCTTTTCAGGGGAGGGCAATCAGCCCCAGCATTTT
clone size: once; J gene: TRBJ1-4; D gene: .; V gene: TRBV6-1; CDR3 protein: CASSDRGNEKLFF; CDR3 DNA: TGTGCCAGCAGTGATAGAGGAAATGAAAAACTGTTTTTT
clone size: .; J gene: TRBJ2-1; D gene: .; V gene: TRBV7-2; CDR3 protein: CASSLLEPSEQFF; CDR3 DNA: TGTGCCAGCAGCTTACTGGAGCCCAGTGAGCAGTTCTTC
clone size: once; J gene: TRBJ1-2; D gene: .; V gene: TRBV6-2/TRBV6-3; CDR3 protein: CASSYEKRAYGYTF; CDR3 DNA: TGTGCCAGCAGTTACGAGAAAAGAGCCTATGGCTACACCTTC
clone size: .; J gene: TRBJ1-4; D gene: .; V gene: TRBV28; CDR3 protein: CASSLLGRDNEKLFF; CDR3 DNA: TGTGCCAGCAGTTTATTGGGCAGGGATAATGAAAAACTGTTTTTT
clone size: .; J gene: TRBJ1-2; D gene: .; V gene: TRBV6-6; CDR3 protein: CASTTFWRTEVGYTF; CDR3 DNA: TGTGCCAGCACCACGTTCTGGCGGACTGAAGTGGGCTACACCTTC
clone size: once; J gene: TRBJ1-1; D gene: .; V gene: TRBV19; CDR3 protein: CASSMTTVEAFF; CDR3 DNA: TGTGCCAGTAGTATGACGACAGTAGAAGCTTTCTTT
clone size: many; J gene: TRBJ1-1; D gene: .; V gene: TRBV7-2; CDR3 protein: CASSLVTTEAFF; CDR3 DNA: TGTGCCAGCAGCTTAGTGACCACTGAAGCTTTCTTT
clone size: .; J gene: TRBJ2-1; D gene: TRBD1; V gene: TRBV18; CDR3 protein: CASSPFRGQAYNEQFF; CDR3 DNA: TGTGCCAGCTCACCATTTAGGGGGCAGGCCTACAATGAGCAGTTCTTC
clone size: .; J gene: TRBJ1-1; D gene: .; V gene: TRBV7-8; CDR3 protein: CASRPSRGGGRNTEAFF; CDR3 DNA: TGTGCCAGCAGGCCATCTAGGGGTGGGGGGCGGAACACTGAAGCTTTCTTT
clone size: .; J gene: TRBJ1-1; D gene: .; V gene: TRBV19; CDR3 protein: CASSIDGDGTEAFF; CDR3 DNA: TGTGCCAGTAGTATAGACGGGGACGGCACTGAAGCTTTCTTT
clone size: .; J gene: TRBJ2-1; D gene: .; V gene: TRBV21-1; CDR3 protein: CASSTRQGDDYNEQFF; CDR3 DNA: TGTGCCAGCAGCACCCGACAGGGCGATGACTACAATGAGCAGTTCTTC
clone size: once; J gene: TRBJ1-1; D gene: .; V gene: TRBV6-5; CDR3 protein: CASSYLGNTEAFF; CDR3 DNA: TGTGCCAGCAGTTACCTAGGAAACACTGAAGCTTTCTTT
clone size: .; J gene: TRBJ1-1; D gene: .; V gene: TRBV7-2; CDR3 protein: CASSRWGTEAFF; CDR3 DNA: TGTGCCAGCAGCCGCTGGGGGACTGAAGCTTTCTTT
clone size: .; J gene: TRBJ1-2; D gene: .; V gene: TRBV19; CDR3 protein: CASTTVGERGYTF; CDR3 DNA: TGTGCCAGTACCACAGTAGGGGAGCGTGGCTACACCTTC
clone size: once; J gene: TRBJ2-7; D gene: .; V gene: TRBV6-5; CDR3 protein: CASSYSKLGSSYEQYF; CDR3 DNA: TGTGCCAGCAGTTACTCGAAATTGGGCAGCTCCTACGAGCAGTACTTC
clone size: .; J gene: TRBJ1-3; D gene: .; V gene: TRBV28; CDR3 protein: CASSLSYGRGNTIYF; CDR3 DNA: TGTGCCAGCAGTTTATCGTACGGGAGGGGAAACACCATATATTTT
clone size: .; J gene: TRBJ2-1; D gene: TRBD2; V gene: TRBV27; CDR3 protein: CASSSLAGGPYNEQFF; CDR3 DNA: TGTGCCAGCAGTTCATTAGCGGGAGGCCCTTACAATGAGCAGTTCTTC
clone size: .; J gene: TRBJ1-1; D gene: .; V gene: TRBV5-1; CDR3 protein: CASRPRGNTEAFF; CDR3 DNA: TGCGCCAGCCGGCCCCGTGGGAACACTGAAGCTTTCTTT
clone size: .; J gene: TRBJ1-1; D gene: .; V gene: TRBV9; CDR3 protein: CASSVDSNTEAFF; CDR3 DNA: TGTGCCAGCAGCGTCGACAGCAACACTGAAGCTTTCTTT
clone size: .; J gene: TRBJ1-1; D gene: .; V gene: TRBV5-4; CDR3 protein: CASSYQGGANTEAFF; CDR3 DNA: TGTGCCAGCAGCTACCAAGGGGGGGCGAACACTGAAGCTTTCTTT
clone size: .; J gene: TRBJ2-2; D gene: TRBD2; V gene: TRBV5-4; CDR3 protein: CASSPSLGGRASSRAGELFF; CDR3 DNA: TGTGCCAGCAGCCCCTCGTTGGGAGGGAGGGCCTCTTCGCGGGCCGGGGAGCTGTTTTTT
clone size: .; J gene: TRBJ2-2; D gene: TRBD2; V gene: TRBV3-1/TRBV3-2; CDR3 protein: CASSQTGGAPTGELFF; CDR3 DNA: TGTGCCAGCAGCCAAACGGGGGGGGCGCCGACCGGGGAGCTGTTTTTT
clone size: .; J gene: TRBJ2-3; D gene: .; V gene: TRBV18; CDR3 protein: CASSPTARISTDTQYF; CDR3 DNA: TGTGCCAGCTCACCGACAGCTCGGATAAGCACAGATACGCAGTATTTT
clone size: .; J gene: TRBJ2-4; D gene: .; V gene: TRBV14; CDR3 protein: CASSQETGLKNIQYF; CDR3 DNA: TGTGCCAGCAGCCAAGAGACGGGGCTTAAAAACATTCAGTACTTC
clone size: .; J gene: TRBJ2-1; D gene: TRBD2; V gene: TRBV9; CDR3 protein: CASSPGTINYNEQFF; CDR3 DNA: TGTGCCAGCAGCCCCGGGACTATAAACTACAATGAGCAGTTCTTC
clone size: .; J gene: TRBJ2-7; D gene: .; V gene: TRBV4-3; CDR3 protein: CASSQDLAYEQYF; CDR3 DNA: TGCGCCAGCAGCCAAGATCTCGCCTACGAGCAGTACTTC
clone size: .; J gene: TRBJ1-1; D gene: TRBD1; V gene: TRBV6-1; CDR3 protein: CASSGTLDRVVTEAFF; CDR3 DNA: TGTGCCAGCAGTGGGACTTTAGACAGGGTGGTGACTGAAGCTTTCTTT
clone size: .; J gene: TRBJ2-5; D gene: TRBD2; V gene: TRBV18; CDR3 protein: CASSIAGSQETQYF; CDR3 DNA: TGTGCCAGCTCAATAGCGGGCAGCCAAGAGACCCAGTACTTC
clone size: .; J gene: TRBJ1-1; D gene: .; V gene: TRBV29-1; CDR3 protein: CSVAGPMNTEAFF; CDR3 DNA: TGCAGCGTTGCGGGACCGATGAACACTGAAGCTTTCTTT
clone size: few; J gene: TRBJ2-5; D gene: TRBD2; V gene: TRBV10-1; CDR3 protein: CASSAGTSGKETQYF; CDR3 DNA: TGCGCCAGCAGTGCCGGGACTAGCGGGAAAGAGACCCAGTACTTC
clone size: .; J gene: TRBJ1-2; D gene: .; V gene: TRBV29-1; CDR3 protein: CSVEGGASRGYTF; CDR3 DNA: TGCAGCGTTGAAGGGGGCGCATCCCGTGGCTACACCTTC
clone size: once; J gene: TRBJ1-5; D gene: .; V gene: TRBV24-1; CDR3 protein: CATRGSVLGRLPDQPQHF; CDR3 DNA: TGTGCCACCAGGGGAAGTGTCCTGGGACGGCTACCCGATCAGCCCCAGCATTTT
clone size: .; J gene: TRBJ1-6; D gene: TRBD1; V gene: TRBV3-1/TRBV3-2; CDR3 protein: CASSQGQGSQGAPLHF; CDR3 DNA: TGTGCCAGCAGCCAGGGACAGGGGTCTCAGGGAGCACCCCTCCACTTT